A single sample gave rise to the 32 T cell receptor beta chains below, sequenced in a study of blood T cell repertoires in COVID-19. Clones were read by immunoSEQ multiplex PCR, and TCRdb kept only the in-frame ones, dropping some. Among 68,000 or so clones, about nine tenths were seen once, and the ten largest hold under 7%. Material: peripheral blood. The receptor set was obtained from a man aged 50-59 years with active COVID-19.

V is TRBV9 and J is TRBJ2-3, with D perhaps TRBD2 (6 bases). Trimming removed 3 bases at V and 0 bases at J, with 11 bases between. CDR3 size: 15 residues. Germline V lookup: CDR1 SGDLS, CDR2 YYNGEE. CDR3 DNA sequence: TGTGCCAGCAGCGCTGGCGGGGTGAGCACAGATACGCAGTATTTT. This encodes CASSAGGVSTDTQYF.

This clone appeared a single time. This chain connects TRBV3-1 (or the pseudogene TRBV3-2) to TRBJ1-4, with D tentatively TRBD1 (5 bases). V was pared by 4 bases and J by 0 bases, with 12 bases between. Germline V CDR1 and CDR2: LGHDT, YNNKEL (reference sequence). This CDR3 is built from 16 residues. The CDR3 nucleotides are TGTGCCAGCAGCCTCTCCTCGGGGGCAACTAATGAAAAACTGTTTTTT. This gives the protein CASSLSSGATNEKLFF.

Remarks on this clone: The junction departs from germline at one end; a sequencing error may be responsible. The chain employs TRBV5-3 and TRBJ2-7; D unresolved. TRBV5-3 belongs to the ORF category, with a function that is uncertain. The CDR3 is 11 amino acids. The CDR3 region is CARSLRVWKRF. As DNA, the CDR3 is TGTGCCAGAAGCCTCCGGGTGTGGAAGAGGTTC.

This clone was seen a handful of times. The V and J genes are TRBV5-1 and TRBJ2-1; tentative D call: TRBD2 (7 bases). Germline CDR1 reads SGHRS; CDR2 reads YFSETQ. Between the trimmed V and J ends, which lost 4 bases and 8 bases, there was a span of 16 bases. This CDR3 spans 14 amino acids. The CDR3 loop is CASSQVGGGDEQFF. The CDR3 DNA reads as TGCGCCAGCAGCCAGGTAGGGGGAGGGGATGAGCAGTTCTTC.

The V and J genes are TRBV11-2 and TRBJ1-2, with D possibly being TRBD1 (6 bases). V lost 5 bases, J lost 3 bases, and 10 bases lay in between. Germline CDR1 and CDR2: SGHAT and FQNNGV. The CDR3 is made up of 13 amino acids. The CDR3 protein is CASSLQGHYGYTF. The CDR3, as DNA: TGTGCCAGCAGCCTACAGGGCCACTATGGCTACACCTTC.

This clone was counted once. The V call is TRBV27, the J call TRBJ1-1; possibly TRBD1 for D (6 bases). Germline-derived CDR1 and CDR2 are MNHEY and SMNVEV (reference sequence). Trimming shortened V by 2 bases and J by 0 bases, and 10 bases separated the two germline ends. This CDR3 comprises 15 residues. CDR3: CASSLTGLMNTEAFF. The CDR3 DNA follows: TGTGCCAGCAGTTTAACAGGGTTGATGAACACTGAAGCTTTCTTT.

The gene calls are TRBV5-1 and TRBJ2-7, with TRBD2 matching over 7 bases. J was trimmed by 3 bases and V by 3 bases; bases with no gene match: 9. This CDR3 region has 15 residues. The germline CDR1 and CDR2 sequences are SGHRS and YFSETQ. CDR3 amino acids: CASSSMGGLGYEQYF. CDR3 in DNA: TGCGCCAGCAGCTCCATGGGGGGGTTGGGCTACGAGCAGTACTTC.

V gene TRBV18 combines with J gene TRBJ2-7, with 7 bases aligning to TRBD2. Germline lookup yields CDR1 KGHSH and CDR2 LQKENI. The CDR3 is 14 residues long. The V gene end was trimmed by 5 bases and the J gene end by 0 bases; junction bases not matched to a gene: 4. DNA of the CDR3: TGTGCCAGCTCATCGGGGGGTCCCTCCTACGAGCAGTACTTC. This codes for CASSSGGPSYEQYF.

The V and J genes are TRBV6-5 and TRBJ1-4; D is undetermined. Germline V gene sequence: CDR1 MNHEY, CDR2 SVGAGI. V was clipped by 6 bases and J by 0 bases, with 8 bases between them. This CDR3 has 14 residues. CDR3 bases: TGTGCCAGCAGCCTCAGATCAACTAATGAAAAACTGTTTTTT. Translating it yields CASSLRSTNEKLFF.

The chain is built from TRBV28 and TRBJ2-3, with D possibly matching TRBD1 (6 bases). Germline assignment: CDR1 MDHEN and CDR2 SYDVKM. CDR3 length equals 16 residues. V shed 3 bases and J shed 2 bases, with 15 bases lying between them. The CDR3 protein is CASSLGHREITDTQYF. The CDR3 DNA reads as TGTGCCAGCAGTTTGGGGCACAGGGAAATCACAGATACGCAGTATTTT.

The chain has TRBV14 and TRBJ1-1, with a tentative D call TRBD1 (5 bases). Germline CDR1 is SGHDN and CDR2 is FVKESK. The CDR3 sequence is 14 residues long. Trimming pared 0 bases from V and 8 bases from J, leaving 13 bases between. CDR3 residues: CASSQDGWDSEAFF. The CDR3 nucleotides read TGTGCCAGCAGCCAAGATGGGTGGGACTCGGAAGCTTTCTTT.

This rearrangement joins TRBV7-8 to TRBJ2-3, with TRBD2 as a possible D gene (5 bases). The CDR3 covers 18 residues. Germline lookup yields CDR1 SGHVS and CDR2 FQNEAQ. The V end lost 0 bases, the J end lost 1 base, and 17 bases lay between the germline ends. The CDR3 DNA reads TGTGCCAGCAGCTTAGCCTTTTCGAGGGTAATAGGCACAGATACGCAGTATTTT. Translating gives CASSLAFSRVIGTDTQYF.

The chain employs TRBV30 and TRBJ1-1; D perhaps matches TRBD1 (6 bases). The CDR3 length is 14 residues. Germline loops: CDR1 GTSNPN, CDR2 SVGIG (reference sequence). V shed 2 bases and J shed 2 bases, with 12 bases lying between them. CDR3 sequence reads: CAWSPTGFNTEAFF. Here the CDR3 DNA reads TGTGCCTGGAGTCCTACAGGGTTCAACACTGAAGCTTTCTTT. Supplemented by reference TRBV30 and TRBJ1-1, the full variable domain reads SQTIHQWPATLVQPVGSPLSLECTVEGTSNPNLYWYRQAAGRGLQLLFYSVGIGQISSEVPQNLSASRPQDRQFILSSKKLLLSDSGFYLCAWSPTGFNTEAFFGQGTRLTVV.

This clone was observed a single time. The chain has TRBV28 and TRBJ2-7; 8 positions match TRBD2. The CDR3 consists of 16 residues. Germline V lookup: CDR1 MDHEN, CDR2 SYDVKM. The J segment lost 3 bases and the V segment lost 10 bases, leaving 17 bases of the junction unmatched. The chain's CDR3 is CATHTLPGLGVYEQYF. The CDR3 nucleotides are TGTGCCACCCATACACTGCCGGGACTAGGAGTCTACGAGCAGTACTTC.

This clone has only a few counts. The chain combines TRBV4-1 with TRBJ2-1; 8 bases agree with TRBD1. This CDR3 is 17 amino acids long. CDR1 is MGHRA and CDR2 is YSYEKL in the germline V gene. V dropped 3 bases and J dropped 3; count of bases not matched to a gene: 10. The DNA for the CDR3 is TGCGCCAGCAGCCAGGGGGCCGGGACAGGCAACTACAATGAGCAGTTCTTC. Translating gives CASSQGAGTGNYNEQFF.

In this sample, this clone turned up a few times. The chain combines TRBV7-2 with TRBJ2-7; weak D call: TRBD2 (6 bases). The V gene's germline CDR1 is SGHTA and CDR2 FQGNSA. The CDR3 runs 15 residues. V was clipped by 0 bases and J by 6 bases, with 15 bases between them. CDR3 in amino acids: CASSLAAGQGSEQYF. The CDR3 DNA follows: TGTGCCAGCAGCTTAGCAGCGGGCCAGGGCTCCGAGCAGTACTTC.

This clone has only a few counts. The chain recombines TRBV3-1 (or the pseudogene TRBV3-2) with TRBJ2-7; 10 bases align to TRBD2. V shed 1 base and J 3 bases; nucleotides not matched to a gene: 6. CDR3 length: 16 amino acids. CDR1 is LGHDT and CDR2 is YNNKEL in the germline V gene (reference sequence). Here the CDR3 DNA reads TGTGCCAGCAGCCAAGTTGCTAGCGGGAGTGACTACGAGCAGTACTTC. It yields the protein CASSQVASGSDYEQYF.

CDR3 sequence: CASSSYGGALTSNTGELFF. The CDR3 nucleotides read TGTGCCAGCAGTTCTTATGGGGGGGCCCTCACTTCGAACACCGGGGAGCTGTTTTTT. The chain joins TRBV28 to TRBJ2-2; maybe TRBD2 (7 bases). Germline lookup yields CDR1 MDHEN and CDR2 SYDVKM. The CDR3 is made up of 19 amino acids. Between the trimmed V and J ends, which lost 4 bases and 0 bases, there was a span of 21 bases.

The chain employs TRBV27 and TRBJ1-5; TRBD1 matches 10 bases. This CDR3 contains 17 residues. Germline V CDR1 and CDR2: MNHEY, SMNVEV (reference sequence). With 5 bases clipped from V and 4 bases from J, the junction kept 11 bases outside the gene matches. CDR3 DNA sequence: TGTGCCAGCAGTCTCAGACAGGGGGCCTTGTTAAATCAGCCCCAGCATTTT. Its protein product is CASSLRQGALLNQPQHF.

In its sample, this clone was seen once. The CDR3 DNA follows: TGTGCCAGCAGTTACCTTATTACAGGGGACACTGAAGCTTTCTTT. It specifies CASSYLITGDTEAFF. The rearrangement joins TRBV6-5 to TRBJ1-1; 7 bases match TRBD1. V was clipped by 2 bases and J by 3 bases; unmatched bases: 6. The CDR3 is 15 amino acids. CDR1 and CDR2 (germline): MNHEY, SVGAGI.

V is TRBV9 and J is TRBJ2-2; D not certain. The germline V gene encodes CDR1 SGDLS and CDR2 YYNGEE. V dropped 3 bases and J dropped 6 bases, with 9 bases sitting between them. The CDR3 runs 13 residues. This CDR3 is CASSAEFSGELFF. DNA for the CDR3: TGTGCCAGCAGCGCCGAGTTTTCCGGGGAGCTGTTTTTT.

The V gene is TRBV28, the J gene TRBJ1-5; D is ambiguous. Trimming took 5 bases from V and 7 from J, leaving 12 bases between them. This CDR3 has 13 residues. Germline values: CDR1 MDHEN, CDR2 SYDVKM. The CDR3 loop reads CASSPLDGQPQHF. As DNA, the CDR3 is TGTGCCAGCAGTCCTCTAGATGGGCAGCCCCAGCATTTT.

The chain has TRBV15 and TRBJ1-5; the match to TRBD1 covers 10 bases. CDR1 is LNHNV, CDR2 YYDKDF, per germline (reference sequence). The CDR3 is 18 residues long. V was clipped by 0 bases and J by 2 bases; unmatched bases: 7. The CDR3 nucleotides are TGTGCCACCAGCAGAGATTCCGGGACAGGGGTTGGCAATCAGCCCCAGCATTTT. It is translated as CATSRDSGTGVGNQPQHF.

V is TRBV10-3 and J is TRBJ2-1, with TRBD2 identical over 8 bases. V trimming: 11 bases; J trimming: 6 bases; junction bases outside the gene matches: 9. This CDR3 comprises 13 residues. Per the germline V gene, CDR1 is ENHRY and CDR2 is SYGVKD. CDR3 in amino acids: CAHKSGSRNEQFF. CDR3 in DNA: TGTGCCCACAAAAGCGGGAGCCGCAATGAGCAGTTCTTC.

The chain employs TRBV20-1 and TRBJ1-4; a weak D match, TRBD1 (6 bases). The germline V and J ends were trimmed by 3 bases and 8 bases, with 13 bases remaining between them. Germline V CDR1 and CDR2: DFQATT, SNEGSKA (reference sequence). The CDR3 covers 13 residues. The CDR3 loop reads CSASGGGQEKLFF. CDR3 in DNA: TGCAGTGCTAGTGGGGGGGGCCAGGAAAAACTGTTTTTT.

The chain employs TRBV27 and TRBJ2-3; 11 bases agree with TRBD2. CDR1 is MNHEY, CDR2 SMNVEV, per germline (reference sequence). This CDR3 contains 14 residues. Trimming took 5 bases from V and 6 from J; bases not matched to a gene: 4. The CDR3 reads CASSLRTSGDTQYF. CDR3 sequence (DNA): TGTGCCAGCAGTCTCCGGACTAGCGGGGATACGCAGTATTTT.

This clone appeared a single time. The genes are TRBV27 and TRBJ2-2, with D possibly TRBD2 on 7 matching bases. Between the trimmed V and J ends, which lost 5 bases and 6 bases, there was a span of 25 bases. CDR1 is MNHEY and CDR2 is SMNVEV in the germline V gene (reference sequence). This CDR3 is 18 amino acids long. Here the CDR3 reads CASSEGPTGPAGSGELFF. The CDR3 bases are TGTGCCAGCAGTGAGGGGCCTACAGGGCCAGCGGGGTCCGGGGAGCTGTTTTTT.

This clone was detected once. The chain couples TRBV5-6 to TRBJ2-3; 11 nucleotides align to TRBD1. The CDR3 has 18 amino acids. J lost 6 bases, V lost 4 bases, and 16 bases had no gene match. Per the germline V gene, CDR1 is SGHDT and CDR2 is YYEEEE. CDR3 in amino acids: CASSDLRLGQGATDTQYF. The CDR3 DNA follows: TGTGCCAGCAGCGATCTAAGACTAGGACAGGGGGCGACGGATACGCAGTATTTT.

The chain is built from TRBV11-3 and TRBJ2-2, with 7 nucleotides matching TRBD1. CDR1 and CDR2 from the germline V gene are SGHNT and YENEEA. V lost 4 bases, J lost 1 base, and 6 bases stayed unmatched. The CDR3 length is 16 residues. The CDR3 nucleotides read TGTGCCAGCAGCTCCTGGGACAGCCAGAACACCGGGGAGCTGTTTTTT. Amino acids: CASSSWDSQNTGELFF.

This sequence joins TRBV4-1 and TRBJ2-5; a possible D gene is TRBD1 (8 bases). This CDR3 is 17 amino acids long. Trimming stripped 4 bases from V and 4 bases from J, with 22 bases between. Germline-derived CDR1 and CDR2 are MGHRA and YSYEKL. For the CDR3, the DNA is TGCGCCAGCAGCCCACTAGGCAGGGGGCCGGGGGGAGAGACCCAGTACTTC. Translating gives CASSPLGRGPGGETQYF.

This chain uses TRBV24-1 with TRBJ2-3; TRBD1 might be the D (6 bases). The V gene's germline CDR1 is KGHDR and CDR2 SFDVKD. V was clipped by 3 bases and J by 2 bases, with 11 bases between them. CDR3 size: 15 residues. In nucleotides, the CDR3 is TGTGCCACCAGTGATAGGCACAGGGACACAGATACGCAGTATTTT. Protein product: CATSDRHRDTDTQYF.

This clone has just one count. V and J are TRBV5-1 and TRBJ1-1; D is ambiguous. V was pared by 4 bases and J by 4 bases, with 14 bases between. This CDR3 is built from 14 residues. Germline V gene sequence: CDR1 SGHRS, CDR2 YFSETQ. The CDR3 loop is CASSVRGDGTEAFF. For the CDR3, the DNA is TGCGCCAGCAGCGTCCGGGGAGATGGCACTGAAGCTTTCTTT.